This record concerns one T cell receptor beta chain sequence. CDR1 and CDR2 from the germline V gene are SGHAT and FQNNGV. Deletions cut 1 base from V and 6 bases from J, with 16 bases between. This CDR3 comprises 15 residues. After constant-region reverse-primer amplification, full-length variable regions underwent semi-nested PCR with Nested Universal Primer A. TCRdb fed the 5' RACE reads into MiXCR, producing one record per CDR3 protein. Of under 5,500 distinct CDR3 sequences in the sample, around 70% were seen once. The rearrangement links TRBV11-2 to TRBJ2-7; tentative D call: TRBD1 (6 bases). Sequencing input: naive CD4+ T cells sorted from blood. Subset here: naive CD4+ T cells, CD4+CD45RA+CD25-. The receptor was isolated from a female donor with breast cancer. The CDR3 protein is CASSLAQQGRREQYF. As DNA, the CDR3 is TGTGCCAGCAGCTTAGCTCAACAGGGCCGCCGCGAGCAGTACTTC.